These 9 T cell receptor beta chains came from one sample sequenced in a study of T-cell memory formation after mild COVID-19. Via MiXCR, TCRdb re-called the 5' RACE reads, giving one row per CDR3 protein. Here the sample spans approximately 60,000 distinct CDR3 sequences, 9.3% being singletons. Sequenced sample: PBMCs or a T cell subset sorted from them (not recorded which). These TCRs come from a man aged 18 to 30 who had mild COVID-19 (a few samples of this study predate the infection). Cell type and time point are not known.

This clonotype appeared many times. The V gene is TRBV20-1, the J gene TRBJ2-5, with TRBD1 matching 9 bases. This CDR3 spans 14 amino acids. V dropped 5 bases and J dropped 9; count of bases not matched to a gene: 13. Germline CDR1 and CDR2: DFQATT and SNEGSKA (reference sequence). CDR3: CSAVRPSQGAAQYF. DNA for the CDR3: TGCAGTGCTGTCCGACCCTCACAGGGGGCGGCCCAGTACTTC.

This clonotype was detected only a few times. V is TRBV15 and J is TRBJ2-7, with 9 positions matching TRBD1. Germline assignment: CDR1 LNHNV and CDR2 YYDKDF (reference sequence). V gave up 1 base and J gave up 2 bases; unmatched junction bases: 6. The CDR3 has 16 residues. DNA of the CDR3: TGTGCCACCAGCAGAGCGACAGGGGGTCTCCCCTACGAGCAGTACTTC. This gives the protein CATSRATGGLPYEQYF.

The chain employs TRBV4-2 and TRBJ2-2, with TRBD2 matching over 13 bases. The germline gives CDR1 LGHNA, CDR2 YNFKEQ. This CDR3 spans 20 amino acids. Trimming removed 4 bases from V and 5 bases from J; junction bases left unmatched: 16. For the CDR3, the DNA is TGTGCCAGCAGCCTCTATTCTTCTCGGACTAGCGGGGGAGGAACCGGGGAGCTGTTTTTT. It translates to CASSLYSSRTSGGGTGELFF.

To note about this clonotype: One end of the junction is discordant with germline, which a read error may explain. The chain employs TRBV29-1 and TRBJ2-5; D may match TRBD1 or TRBD2 (5 bases each). This CDR3 spans 12 amino acids. CDR1 and CDR2 from the germline V gene are SQVTM and ANQGSEA. The DNA for the CDR3 is TGCAGCGCTGAAAGACAGCGGGAGACCCAGTACTTC. This gives the protein CSAERQRETQYF.

The chain employs TRBV18 and TRBJ2-7; 12 positions match TRBD1. Germline CDR1 reads KGHSH; CDR2 reads LQKENI. The CDR3 runs 14 residues. V lost 5 bases to trimming and J lost 7 bases; unmatched junction nucleotides: 6. This CDR3 reads CASSVGQGAEEQYF. The DNA of the CDR3 is TGTGCCAGCTCAGTGGGACAGGGGGCTGAGGAGCAGTACTTC.

This clonotype was picked up many times. The chain links TRBV5-1 to TRBJ2-3; 7 bases map to TRBD1. CDR1 is SGHRS and CDR2 is YFSETQ in the germline V gene. This CDR3 is built from 15 residues. J gave up 2 bases and V 2 bases, and 5 bases lay outside the gene matches. The CDR3 sequence is CASSFGTASTDTQYF. The CDR3 bases are TGCGCCAGCAGCTTCGGGACAGCCTCCACAGATACGCAGTATTTT. The variable domain in full, with the rest retrieved from reference TRBV5-1 and TRBJ2-3, is KAGVTQTPRYLIKTRGQQVTLSCSPISGHRSVSWYQQTPGQGLQFLFEYFSETQRNKGNFPGRFSGRQFSNSRSEMNVSTLELGDSALYLCASSFGTASTDTQYFGPGTRLTVL.

This clonotype was detected only a few times. This chain links TRBV5-4 with TRBJ2-1, with 9 bases fitting TRBD1. The CDR3 is made up of 15 amino acids. CDR1 is SGHNT and CDR2 is YYREEE in the germline V gene (reference sequence). After removal of 3 bases from V and 5 bases from J, the junction contained 6 bases not matched to a gene. CDR3 amino acids: CASSSPGQGDNEQFF. The CDR3 nucleotides read TGTGCCAGCAGCTCTCCGGGACAGGGAGACAATGAGCAGTTCTTC.

A few counts support this clonotype. The chain has TRBV20-1 and TRBJ2-3, with TRBD1 identical over 7 bases. This CDR3 has 14 amino acids. CDR1 is DFQATT, CDR2 SNEGSKA, per germline (reference sequence). The J segment lost 0 bases and the V segment lost 5 bases, leaving 5 bases of the junction unmatched. Written as DNA, the CDR3 is TGCAGTGCTCCCCTGGGACAGAGCACAGATACGCAGTATTTT. It yields the protein CSAPLGQSTDTQYF.

This chain joins TRBV10-2 and TRBJ2-1; the D gene is possibly TRBD2 (7 bases). This CDR3 comprises 15 residues. Germline values: CDR1 WSHSY, CDR2 SAAADI. Trimming pared 3 bases from V and 6 bases from J, leaving 15 bases between. The CDR3: CASSDVVGGRNEQFF. CDR3 sequence (DNA): TGCGCCAGCAGTGATGTAGTGGGGGGGCGCAATGAGCAGTTCTTC.